Listed below are T cell receptor beta chains from one sample, sequenced in a study of identical twins. Using its own MiXCR run on the 5' RACE reads, TCRdb lists one record per CDR3 protein. The table shows about 450,000 distinct CDR3 sequences, with roughly 18% occurring only once. The sequencing input was naive T cells sorted from blood. The source is a middle-aged man in good health. Each CDR3 is given with its conserved first and last residue. A D gene is named only where the DNA matches it firmly. Only some rows state a clone size, as once, few, many or a class for expanded clones.

V gene	D gene	clone size	CDR3 length	J gene	CDR3 protein
TRBV24-1	NA	few	19	TRBJ2-1	CATSDLPRGRASSYNEQFF
TRBV2	NA	NA	17	TRBJ2-5	CASSELSPKGLQETQYF
TRBV5-1	TRBD1	many	15	TRBJ2-1	CASSPGTENYNEQFF
TRBV12-3/TRBV12-4	TRBD2	NA	17	TRBJ2-7	CASSPSLGLAGSYEQYF
TRBV6-2/TRBV6-3	NA	few	15	TRBJ1-5	CASSYLAARNQPQHF
TRBV28	NA	many	14	TRBJ2-3	CASSPREKTDTQYF
TRBV4-3	NA	many	15	TRBJ1-2	CASSQDRQFHNGYTF
TRBV4-1	TRBD1	many	15	TRBJ1-5	CASSLLDRVNQPQHF
TRBV7-7	TRBD2	NA	14	TRBJ2-1	CASSLTAGEDEQFF
TRBV15	NA	few	13	TRBJ2-7	CATSSVSSYEQYF
TRBV6-2/TRBV6-3	TRBD2	NA	15	TRBJ2-7	CASSRAGSSPYEQYF
TRBV28	NA	NA	16	TRBJ2-1	CASRRERKNGYNEQFF
TRBV25-1	TRBD1	NA	15	TRBJ1-1	CASTKTGRGNTEAFF
TRBV5-1	TRBD1	NA	15	TRBJ2-2	CASSYRTGPTGELFF
TRBV7-2	NA	NA	15	TRBJ2-1	CASSPVASNYNEQFF
TRBV6-2/TRBV6-3	NA	many	17	TRBJ2-3	CASSFLISAGWADTQYF
TRBV20-1	TRBD2	NA	16	TRBJ2-7	CSARLGTSGRAKEQYF
TRBV6-1	TRBD2	NA	15	TRBJ2-5	CASSAGLAGGETQYF
TRBV10-3	TRBD1	once	17	TRBJ2-3	CAIRGGQAGTLTDTQYF
TRBV4-3	TRBD2	few	18	TRBJ2-1	CASSHLGTSGSISHEQFF
TRBV7-9	NA	few	13	TRBJ2-5	CASSQQGFETQYF
TRBV28	TRBD1	few	15	TRBJ2-3	CASEAPGQHTDTQYF
TRBV5-1	NA	NA	15	TRBJ2-1	CASSKPTTSYNEQFF
TRBV5-1	TRBD1	many	14	TRBJ2-7	CASRGQGSPYEQYF
TRBV5-1	TRBD2	NA	14	TRBJ2-5	CASSLAREGETQYF
TRBV5-1	NA	NA	16	TRBJ2-3	CASSSEDRPSTDTQYF
TRBV20-1	NA	NA	12	TRBJ2-7	CSAEWLNYEQYF
TRBV6-2/TRBV6-3	NA	many	14	TRBJ1-1	CASSYGQPNTEAFF
TRBV12-3/TRBV12-4	NA	many	14	TRBJ1-1	CASSLFTTGTEAFF
TRBV7-2	NA	NA	14	TRBJ2-2	CASSGRDYTGELFF
TRBV7-8	TRBD2	NA	16	TRBJ2-1	CASSLGNGGVYNEQFF
TRBV27	NA	many	14	TRBJ2-7	CASSLRVSSYEQYF
TRBV4-2	NA	many	16	TRBJ2-2	CASSQALTGYTGELFF
TRBV27	NA	few	14	TRBJ2-1	CASSRSGGYNEQFF
TRBV27	TRBD2	few	16	TRBJ2-1	CASSSLAGLTYNEQFF
TRBV7-8	TRBD1	few	16	TRBJ1-6	CASSLGQGIYNSPLHF
TRBV28	NA	NA	15	TRBJ1-1	CASSLSLDSNTEAFF
TRBV12-3/TRBV12-4	TRBD1	NA	16	TRBJ1-5	CASRKIQGARDQPQHF
TRBV20-1	NA	few	17	TRBJ1-5	CSARSGVERGSNQPQHF
TRBV20-1	NA	few	13	TRBJ1-5	CSARDFDNQPQHF
TRBV12-3/TRBV12-4	TRBD1	few	14	TRBJ1-1	CASSFWDRNTEAFF
TRBV3-1	TRBD2	NA	22	TRBJ2-6	CASSHNWGRVSGRISGANVLTF
TRBV15	NA	many	14	TRBJ1-3	CATSPNRVLNTIYF
TRBV20-1	NA	few	14	TRBJ2-1	CSARPGRGFNEQFF
TRBV5-6	TRBD1	NA	18	TRBJ2-5	CASSLRPGTGPDRETQYF
TRBV4-2	TRBD1	NA	14	TRBJ1-5	CASSRWTGDQPQHF
TRBV10-3	TRBD1	NA	14	TRBJ1-1	CAISESGGLTEAFF
TRBV28	NA	few	15	TRBJ1-4	CASSSLRSTNEKLFF
TRBV7-9	NA	NA	15	TRBJ2-7	CASSLVAGAASEQYF
TRBV12-3/TRBV12-4	NA	few	13	TRBJ2-7	CASSWSRSSEQYF
TRBV9	NA	few	13	TRBJ1-1	CASSVGGRTEAFF
TRBV29-1	NA	few	15	TRBJ2-7	CSVVGGQEPPYEQYF
TRBV3-1	NA	many	13	TRBJ1-1	CASRFTGDTQAFF